The 27 T cell receptor beta chains presented below share a single source sample, sequenced in a study of T-cell memory formation after mild COVID-19. TCRdb reprocessed the 5' RACE reads with MiXCR, giving one entry per CDR3 protein. The table shows about 300,000 distinct CDR3 sequences, with approximately 19% occurring only once. The sequencing input was PBMCs or a T cell subset sorted from them (not recorded which). The receptors were gathered from a man between 18 and 35 years old who had mild COVID-19 (a few samples of this study predate the infection). Cell type and time point are not known.

There are a few counts of this clonotype. The chain couples TRBV7-9 to TRBJ1-6, with D unresolved. Germline CDR1 SEHNR, CDR2 FQNEAQ (reference sequence). CDR3 length: 14 residues. V lost 5 bases and J lost 7, with 12 bases in between. Here the CDR3 reads CASSPVQQNSPLHF. In DNA form, the CDR3 reads TGTGCCAGCAGCCCGGTCCAGCAGAATTCACCCCTCCACTTT.

The V call is TRBV11-2, the J call TRBJ2-1, with D unresolved. Germline values: CDR1 SGHAT, CDR2 FQNNGV. This CDR3 region has 13 residues. V lost 3 bases, J lost 3 bases, and 6 bases lay in between. CDR3 nucleotide sequence: TGTGCCAGCAGCTTTGGGGTCTACAATGAGCAGTTCTTC. Its translation: CASSFGVYNEQFF.

This clonotype is labeled medium-sized. The chain is built from TRBV29-1 and TRBJ2-2, with 10 bases lining up with TRBD2. V was pared by 3 bases and J by 3 bases, with 1 base of the junction left unmatched. Germline-derived CDR1 and CDR2 are SQVTM and ANQGSEA. The CDR3 has 14 amino acids. The CDR3 DNA reads as TGCAGCGTTGACAGCGGGGGGGACACCGGGGAGCTGTTTTTT. Protein product: CSVDSGGDTGELFF.

This clonotype was observed a few times. V and J are TRBV12-3 or TRBV12-4 and TRBJ2-2; the D is unclear. The length of the CDR3 is 13 residues. Trimming removed 6 bases from V and 4 bases from J, with 9 bases in between. The CDR3 bases are TGTGCCAGCAGCACCGTCGGCACCGGGGAGCTGTTTTTT. This gives the protein CASSTVGTGELFF.

This clonotype was detected a few times. Here the CDR3 DNA reads TGTGCCAGCAGCCCGCCGGCGGGACTCGAGCAGTACGTC. It specifies CASSPPAGLEQYV. This chain connects TRBV7-9 to TRBJ2-7; D may be TRBD2 (6 bases). Per germline, CDR1 SEHNR and CDR2 FQNEAQ (reference sequence). Trimming cost V 5 bases and J 6 bases, with 14 bases left between them. This CDR3 is 13 amino acids long.

V usage is TRBV4-1 and J usage is TRBJ1-1; maybe TRBD1 (5 bases). Germline-derived CDR1 and CDR2 are MGHRA and YSYEKL. The CDR3 runs 17 residues. V lost 4 bases, J lost 5 bases, and 23 bases lay in between. The CDR3 is CASSLTPLQGQNTEAFF. The CDR3 DNA follows: TGCGCCAGCAGCCTGACCCCCCTGCAGGGTCAGAATACTGAAGCTTTCTTT.

The chain joins TRBV28 to TRBJ1-5, with a tentative D call TRBD1 (6 bases). The CDR3 loop spans 14 amino acids. V gave up 8 bases and J gave up 10 bases, with 21 bases separating them. Germline CDR1 reads MDHEN; CDR2 reads SYDVKM. DNA for the CDR3: TGTGCCAGCTCCGCTGGCGGGACACTCTCACCCCAGCATTTT. Translated, it gives CASSAGGTLSPQHF.

This clonotype was observed a handful of times. This CDR3 is CATRYSGRGVYEQYF. CDR3 coding DNA: TGTGCCACCCGTTATAGCGGGAGAGGAGTTTACGAGCAGTACTTC. V gene TRBV6-5 combines with J gene TRBJ2-7, with TRBD2 matching over 9 bases. The CDR3 has 15 amino acids. V was clipped by 10 bases and J by 4 bases; unmatched bases: 14. The germline V gene encodes CDR1 MNHEY and CDR2 SVGAGI.

The chain carries TRBV7-9 and TRBJ1-1, with 7 nucleotides matching TRBD1. The junction had 8 bases not matched to a gene; V was cut back by 6 bases and J by 7 bases. The CDR3 loop spans 13 amino acids. The germline V gene has CDR1 SEHNR and CDR2 FQNEAQ (reference sequence). The DNA of the CDR3 is TGTGCCAGCAGACCCGGACAGGAAGGTGAAGCTTTCTTT. Amino acid sequence: CASRPGQEGEAFF.

This clonotype has only a few counts. The chain employs TRBV19 and TRBJ2-4; D possibly corresponds to TRBD1 (6 bases). Trimming removed 6 bases from V and 1 base from J, with 16 bases in between. Germline CDR1 is LNHDA and CDR2 is SQIVND (reference sequence). The CDR3 is 16 residues long. The CDR3 region is CASRSQQGLAKNIQYF. The CDR3 DNA follows: TGTGCCAGTAGATCCCAACAGGGATTGGCCAAAAACATTCAGTACTTC. Using reference TRBV19 and TRBJ2-4 for the parts outside the CDR3, the full variable domain is DGGITQSPKYLFRKEGQNVTLSCEQNLNHDAMYWYRQDPGQGLRLIYYSQIVNDFQKGDIAEGYSVSREKKESFPLTVTSAQKNPTAFYLCASRSQQGLAKNIQYFGAGTRLSVL.

This chain joins TRBV11-2 and TRBJ1-6; a weak D match, TRBD1 (6 bases). Germline V lookup: CDR1 SGHAT, CDR2 FQNNGV. This CDR3 is built from 13 residues. Trimming removed 4 bases at V and 11 bases at J, with 12 bases between. This CDR3 is CASSSYRETPLHF. The CDR3 DNA reads TGTGCCAGCAGCTCTTACAGGGAAACACCCCTCCACTTT. The complete variable domain, with remaining parts taken from reference TRBV11-2 and TRBJ1-6, reads EAGVAQSPRYKIIEKRQSVAFWCNPISGHATLYWYQQILGQGPKLLIQFQNNGVVDDSQLPKDRFSAERLKGVDSTLKIQPAKLEDSAVYLCASSSYRETPLHFGNGTRLTVT.

The genes are TRBV29-1 and TRBJ2-2; D is possibly TRBD1 or TRBD2 (5 bases each). The germline V gene encodes CDR1 SQVTM and CDR2 ANQGSEA. V gave up 5 bases and J gave up 1 base, with 14 bases separating them. The CDR3 sequence is 15 residues long. The CDR3 DNA is TGCAGCGTTCGTTTCGGGGCACTGAACACCGGGGAGCTGTTTTTT. It yields the protein CSVRFGALNTGELFF.

This clonotype appeared once. The chain recombines TRBV4-1 with TRBJ2-3, with D possibly being TRBD1 (6 bases). V was pared by 0 bases and J by 6 bases, with 10 bases between. The CDR3 covers 14 residues. From germline, CDR1 is MGHRA and CDR2 YSYEKL. The CDR3 loop is CASSQEQGADTQYF. The CDR3 DNA follows: TGCGCCAGCAGCCAAGAACAGGGAGCGGATACGCAGTATTTT.

The gene calls are TRBV12-3 or TRBV12-4 and TRBJ2-7; 11 nucleotides agree with TRBD2. CDR3 length: 18 residues. J gave up 2 bases and V 4 bases, and 13 bases lay outside the gene matches. The CDR3 spells CASSSYPASGGHTYEQYF. In DNA, the CDR3 is TGTGCCAGCAGTTCCTATCCCGCTAGCGGGGGGCACACCTACGAGCAGTACTTC.

The chain uses TRBV20-1 and TRBJ1-5; 7 bases line up with TRBD1. This CDR3 contains 18 residues. The germline V gene encodes CDR1 DFQATT and CDR2 SNEGSKA (reference sequence). V lost 6 bases, J lost 0 bases, and 17 bases stayed unmatched. CDR3 in amino acids: CSALIKGAPEDSNQPQHF. The CDR3 region has the DNA TGCAGTGCGCTGATTAAGGGGGCTCCTGAGGATAGCAATCAGCCCCAGCATTTT.

As concerns this clonotype: A read error may produce the germline difference seen at one junction end. The chain recombines TRBV28 with TRBJ2-1; 8 bases line up with TRBD2. The CDR3 is 15 amino acids. Germline V CDR1 and CDR2: MDHEN, SYDVKM. Here the CDR3 DNA reads TGTGCCAGCAGTTTTGGCGGGGGGCCCTATAATGAGCAGTTCTTC. Encoded protein: CASSFGGGPYNEQFF.

This clonotype was picked up a small number of times. The chain carries TRBV27 and TRBJ2-5; TRBD1 agrees at 12 bases. Looked up from germline, CDR1 is MNHEY and CDR2 is SMNVEV (reference sequence). This CDR3 is built from 14 residues. V shed 8 bases and J 5 bases; nucleotides not matched to a gene: 6. CDR3 loop: CASGTGGVWETQYF. DNA for the CDR3: TGTGCCAGCGGGACAGGGGGCGTTTGGGAGACCCAGTACTTC.

This clonotype was found many times. The chain recombines TRBV5-1 with TRBJ2-7; weak D call: TRBD1 (5 bases). The CDR3 contains 11 residues. In germline, CDR1 is SGHRS, CDR2 YFSETQ. Trimming stripped 7 bases from V and 4 bases from J, with 9 bases between. CDR3 nucleotides: TGCGCCAGCCGCAGGGCGTACGAGCAGTACTTC. It encodes CASRRAYEQYF.

The chain carries TRBV20-1 and TRBJ1-2, with TRBD1 identical over 8 bases. V gave up 6 bases and J gave up 0 bases; unmatched junction bases: 9. The CDR3 runs to 15 residues. From germline, CDR1 is DFQATT and CDR2 SNEGSKA (reference sequence). The CDR3 protein is CSATTGATSNYGYTF. In DNA, the CDR3 is TGCAGTGCGACGACAGGGGCGACCTCTAACTATGGCTACACCTTC.

This clonotype has a single count. This chain joins TRBV4-3 and TRBJ1-5; D possibly corresponds to TRBD1 (5 bases). Trimming shortened V by 2 bases and J by 9 bases, and 26 bases separated the two germline ends. The CDR3 covers 18 residues. From germline, CDR1 is LGHNA and CDR2 YSLEER. The CDR3 DNA follows: TGCGCCAGCAGCCAATCCCACCCCCTTCCAGGGACCATAAGGCCCCAGCATTTT. Encoded protein: CASSQSHPLPGTIRPQHF.

This clonotype was found a few times. The chain's CDR3 is CASSPRGITSTDTQYF. In DNA, the CDR3 is TGTGCCAGCAGCCCGCGGGGGATAACTAGCACAGATACGCAGTATTTT. This chain links TRBV7-8 with TRBJ2-3; TRBD2 matches 7 bases. The CDR3 length is 16 residues. Germline CDR1 SGHVS, CDR2 FQNEAQ. V shed 5 bases and J 0 bases; nucleotides not matched to a gene: 8.

This chain links TRBV5-1 with TRBJ2-1; D is unclear. From germline, CDR1 is SGHRS and CDR2 YFSETQ. The germline V and J ends were trimmed by 2 bases and 1 base, with 10 bases remaining between them. The CDR3 has 15 residues. The CDR3 is CASSFARQSYNEQFF. As DNA, the CDR3 is TGCGCCAGCAGCTTCGCTCGCCAATCCTACAATGAGCAGTTCTTC.

This clonotype has more than one count but fewer than ten. This sequence joins TRBV3-1 and TRBJ2-2, with D maybe TRBD1 (5 bases). The V gene lost 4 bases and the J gene lost 6 bases, with 15 bases spanning the gap. Germline CDR1 is LGHDT and CDR2 is YNNKEL (reference sequence). CDR3 length: 15 amino acids. This chain's CDR3 is CASSPPDTLPGELFF. The CDR3 DNA reads as TGTGCCAGCAGCCCACCGGACACCCTCCCCGGGGAGCTGTTTTTT.

The table lists this clonotype with a few counts. The chain uses TRBV7-9 and TRBJ2-1; 7 positions match TRBD1. Germline trimming cut 4 bases from V and 15 bases from J; bases unmatched to any gene: 6. Germline V gives CDR1 SEHNR, CDR2 FQNEAQ (reference sequence). The length of the CDR3 is 11 residues. CDR3 in amino acids: CASSYDRVPFF. In nucleotides, the CDR3 is TGTGCCAGCAGCTATGACAGGGTTCCGTTCTTC.

This clonotype has only a few counts. The gene calls are TRBV5-1 and TRBJ1-1, with D perhaps matching TRBD1 (5 bases). Germline V lookup: CDR1 SGHRS, CDR2 YFSETQ. V was shortened by 4 bases and J by 1 base, with 14 bases between the two germline ends. This CDR3 is built from 15 residues. CDR3: CASSLTGTSNTEAFF. The DNA for the CDR3 is TGCGCCAGCAGCCTGACCGGGACGTCGAACACTGAAGCTTTCTTT.

This clonotype came up a few times. The chain links TRBV5-1 to TRBJ2-5; D is possibly TRBD1 or TRBD2 (5 bases each). The CDR3 extends over 15 amino acids. Germline CDR1 reads SGHRS; CDR2 reads YFSETQ. V gave up 4 bases and J gave up 0 bases, with 13 bases separating them. The CDR3 DNA is TGCGCCAGCAGCCGGGACGGTCGGAACCAAGAGACCCAGTACTTC. Translating gives CASSRDGRNQETQYF.

This clonotype was picked up a small number of times. As DNA, the CDR3 is TGCGCCAGCAGGGACACAGGGGTCGTTGGGACCCAGTACTTC. Protein sequence: CASRDTGVVGTQYF. This chain uses TRBV5-1 with TRBJ2-5; 7 bases align to TRBD1. The junction had 11 bases not matched to a gene; V was cut back by 5 bases and J by 7 bases. Germline V gene lookup returns CDR1 SGHRS and CDR2 YFSETQ. This CDR3 has 14 amino acids.